Listed below are T cell receptor beta chains from one sample, sequenced in a study of cytomegalovirus exposure and HLA in healthy donors. Assay: immunoSEQ multiplex PCR; the TCRdb copy retains only in-frame clones and omits some. The table for this sample gives tens of thousands of clones. The sample comprised PBMCs. These receptors originate from a woman aged 18-29 years in good health and CMV-seronegative. CDR3s include the opening cysteine and the closing phenylalanine or tryptophan. A D gene is named only where the DNA matches it firmly.

j_call,d_call,v_call,cdr3_nt,cdr3_aa
TRBJ2-7,TRBD2,TRBV5-1,TGCGCCAGCAGCCCGGGGACTACCTACGAGCAGTACTTC,CASSPGTTYEQYF
TRBJ1-2,TRBD1,TRBV9,TGTGCCAGCAGCGGGACGGCAGGGGGCGAATATGGCTACACCTTC,CASSGTAGGEYGYTF
TRBJ2-7,TRBD1,TRBV5-1,TGCGCCAGCAACGTGGGGACAGAGAGCACCGAGCAGTACTTC,CASNVGTESTEQYF
TRBJ1-4,NA,TRBV2,TGTGCCAGCAGTGATCGGCTCTCGGGGGCTAATGAAAAACTGTTTTTT,CASSDRLSGANEKLFF
TRBJ2-7,NA,TRBV29-1,TGCAGCGTTGGGGCTCGTAGCGCCTACGAGCAGTACTTC,CSVGARSAYEQYF
TRBJ2-5,NA,TRBV5-1,TGCGCCAGCAGCTGGGTGAACCCAGGACAAGAGACCCAGTACTTC,CASSWVNPGQETQYF
TRBJ2-7,NA,TRBV7-9,TGTGCCAGCAGCCCCCCGGCGGGGGAACAGGGCGAGCAGTACTTC,CASSPPAGEQGEQYF
TRBJ1-5,TRBD1,TRBV18,TGTGCCAGCTCACCCGGTATCGACAGGGGCAATCAGCCCCAGCATTTT,CASSPGIDRGNQPQHF
TRBJ1-1,NA,TRBV30,TGTGCCTGGAGTGTAGACGGCCAGGGGAACACTGAAGCTTTCTTT,CAWSVDGQGNTEAFF
TRBJ2-2,NA,TRBV25-1,TGTGCCAGCAGTGATCCCGGGACACCCACCGGGGAGCTGTTTTTT,CASSDPGTPTGELFF
TRBJ2-7,TRBD2,TRBV30,TGTGCCGGGGACCATGGACTAGCGGAGACATACGAGCAGTACTTC,CAGDHGLAETYEQYF
TRBJ2-3,NA,TRBV6-1,TGTGCCAGCAAGGGACTTACCTTCCCAGATACGCAGTATTTT,CASKGLTFPDTQYF
TRBJ1-1,NA,TRBV30,TGTGCCTGGAGGGCCGGGTCGGAGAACACTGAAGCTTTCTTT,CAWRAGSENTEAFF
TRBJ1-2,NA,TRBV29-1,TGCAGCGCCCGTTTGAAGGGAGGTGGCTACACCTTC,CSARLKGGGYTF
TRBJ1-1,NA,TRBV5-6,TGTGCCAGCAGCTTTTTGGGGGGATGGACTGAAGCTTTCTTT,CASSFLGGWTEAFF
TRBJ1-2,NA,TRBV28,TGTGCCAGCAGTTTAAGGCAGGGCAGCTATGGCTACACCTTC,CASSLRQGSYGYTF
TRBJ2-6,TRBD1,TRBV6-1,TGTGCCAGCAGTGACCTAAACAGGGGATTCTCTGGGGCCAACGTCCTGACTTTC,CASSDLNRGFSGANVLTF
TRBJ1-2,NA,TRBV6-5,TGTGCCAGCAGTTACTCGCCCTGGGGGCTGGGCTACACCTTC,CASSYSPWGLGYTF
TRBJ2-2,NA,TRBV19,TGTGCCAGTTTTATGGGAGCAGCGAACACCGGGGAGCTGTTTTTT,CASFMGAANTGELFF
TRBJ1-1,NA,TRBV4-1,TGCGCCAGCAGCCAAGAGGCAGTGTTTATGAACACTGAAGCTTTCTTT,CASSQEAVFMNTEAFF
TRBJ2-1,NA,TRBV9,TGTGCCAGCAGCGTAGGCCTGGCGGGGGCCAACAATGAGCAGTTCTTC,CASSVGLAGANNEQFF
TRBJ2-3,TRBD2,TRBV29-1,TGCAGCGGTAGCGGGGGGGCTAGCACAGATACGCAGTATTTT,CSGSGGASTDTQYF
TRBJ2-7,NA,TRBV19,TGTGCCAGGGTGACTCAAGTTGCCTACGAGCAGTACTTC,CARVTQVAYEQYF
TRBJ2-4,NA,TRBV5-4,TGTGCCAGCAGCTTGGGGGGGCAGACCTTACAGTACTTC,CASSLGGQTLQYF
TRBJ1-2,NA,TRBV6-1,TGTGCCAGCAGTGAAAGGCGGGGCCGAGGGGACTATGGCTACACCTTC,CASSERRGRGDYGYTF
TRBJ1-5,NA,TRBV18,TGTGCCAGCTCACCTTCCCGGCAGGTGCAAACCCATCAGCCCCAGCATTTT,CASSPSRQVQTHQPQHF
TRBJ2-7,TRBD2,TRBV25-1,TGTGCCAGCAGTGAAGAGGATAGCGGGAGGGCCTCATACGAGCAGTACTTC,CASSEEDSGRASYEQYF
TRBJ2-5,NA,TRBV6-1,TGTGCCAGCAGTGAAGCTGGTGGCAGGAGGCAAGAGACCCAGTACTTC,CASSEAGGRRQETQYF
TRBJ1-1,NA,TRBV18,TGTGCCAGCTCACTAAAGGAGGGTACTGAAGCTTTCTTT,CASSLKEGTEAFF
TRBJ2-1,TRBD2,TRBV27,TGTGCCAGCAGTTTACGGGGGGGGGCCTCCGAGCAGTTCTTC,CASSLRGGASEQFF
TRBJ2-5,NA,TRBV18,TGTGCCAGCTCACCAATGGCAGAGACCCAGTACTTC,CASSPMAETQYF
TRBJ2-1,TRBD2,TRBV5-1,TGCGCCAGCAGCTTGGGAGTGGGGACAGGGACTAGCGGGTTTGATGAGCAGTTCTTC,CASSLGVGTGTSGFDEQFF
TRBJ2-2,NA,TRBV30,TGTGCCTGGAGTCTCGGGGTTTCGACCGGGGAGCTGTTTTTT,CAWSLGVSTGELFF